This entry describes one T cell receptor beta chain. The clone's antigen remains unknown. No base qualities exist here, and no much larger clone lies one base off it. This sample was taken from a study of cytomegalovirus exposure and HLA in healthy donors (dated by TCRdb to 2016 to 2017). Broadly, across the study: In an earlier analysis of under 600 of the donors, 250 to 350 Gb of sequence data and 117 million unique TCR beta sequences from 150 million to 200 million T cells were reported. Approximately 300 gigabases of sequencing data and approximately 91 million unique TCR sequences made up an early release that covered 500 to 700 HLA-typed donors. The genetic ancestry cluster associated with self-reported Caucasian donors included over 65% of the roughly 400 genotyped donors. The aim of the study was to test whether cataloging public T cell receptors could identify signatures of past pathogen exposure. Using immunosequencing, the study profiled T cell repertoires from fewer than 700 subjects and related those repertoires to cytomegalovirus serostatus. Besides the first cohort of under 700 subjects, a separate validation cohort made up of 120 different subjects was used. To predict cytomegalovirus infection status, the study brought together high-throughput TCR immunosequencing, statistical association of individual TCRs with disease status, and machine learning. A later analysis re-analyzed previously published TCR beta repertoires from 650 to 800 donors and added high-resolution HLA genotyping to study TCR occurrence patterns. The later analysis used no new phenotypic data to find candidate immune exposures, relying instead on TCR beta sequences and their occurrence across donors. An earlier analysis of approximately 580 of the donors used high-throughput TCR beta sequencing to judge whether each TCR beta V gene segment behaved as functional or pseudogenic. Donor age, sex, ethnicity and CMV serostatus were collected together with the repertoire data. A later genetic analysis used genome-wide SNP genotypes for 398 of the 666 donors, treating that subset as a discovery cohort. All discovery cohort repertoires had been generated using a single sequencing platform. HLA typing covered class I and class II loci at four-digit resolution. The number of typed donors differed by locus: about 620-640 for A, B, C, DRB1 and DQB1; approximately 520 for DQA1; fewer than 610 for DPA1; and some 450 for DPB1. Four to six DR-DQ haplotypes were handled as single units for association and clustering, since linkage in the cohort was strong. Among over 350 genotyped donors of the cohort, an average of approximately 250,000 unique TCR beta nucleotide sequences were sequenced per donor, around 20% of them non-productive. Broad study findings and their caveats: According to a later analysis, most CMV-associated TCR beta chains appeared to be HLA-restricted, and the HLA associations seemed to be driven largely by CMV exposure. For the cohort, immune exposure information was limited to CMV serostatus. The study listed 150 to 200 TCR beta chains as associated with cytomegalovirus. According to a later genetic analysis, donors in an Asian-associated ancestry cluster had fewer N-insertions in productive TCRs than the approximately 700-donor mean. Because counts were too low, roughly 18 rarely observed V segments, including chromosome 9 orphons, were left out of the earlier analysis of about 620 of the donors. Correlated functional status among segregating V segments might be attributable to linkage disequilibrium, but an unknown experimental factor could not be ruled out. Strong co-occurrence of HLA alleles, especially DR and DQ, made assigning TCR associations to individual alleles difficult. Broadly in line with IMGT annotations, most TCR beta V segments showed up in productive rearrangements about 87% or about 30% of the time in an earlier analysis of about 500 of the donors. Specific HLA alleles were associated with 15,000 to 20,000 TCR beta sequences at a false discovery rate of 0.05 in a later analysis. In a later analysis, TCR association rates were found to vary across HLA loci, with the most associated TCRs seen for DRB1 alleles and the fewest for HLA-C alleles. The presence/absence analyses assumed that sequencing depth was roughly uniform across donors, and that assumption may not be true. In a later genetic analysis, a missense DCLRE1C variant was associated with V-gene and J-gene trimming of TCR beta chains, and the association was replicated in an independent cohort. HLA typing was unavailable for some donors at each locus, so association tests used only the typed subset. The classifier was reported to diagnose cytomegalovirus status with high specificity and sensitivity in both the original and validation cohorts. Across donors, most TCR sequences were observed very rarely, whereas some public TCRs were present in many individuals. In this cohort, only TCR beta chains were sequenced, and detectable features were limited by the absence of alpha or paired-chain data. It was suggested by the authors that the approach could potentially be generalized to other disease states and immunological phenotypes. In vitro tests confirmed that three of the cytomegalovirus-associated TCR beta chains recognize cytomegalovirus antigens. A later analysis found that HLA-associated TCR beta chains were more clonally expanded and had lower generation probabilities than equally common non-associated chains. A further reported finding was that TCR beta sequences accurately predicted the HLA-A and HLA-B alleles for most subjects in the first cohort. According to a later analysis, parvovirus B19, influenza, CMV and Epstein-Barr virus appeared linked to several top co-occurrence clusters. A group of highly shared sequence variants was considered likely to be a technical artifact of the sequencing pipeline. The 87-base-pair reads could not distinguish some IMGT-functional V segments, including TRBV6-2 and TRBV6-3, so those segments were excluded.

The library came from the immunoSEQ multiplex PCR assay. The multiplex PCR relied on a mix of 60 forward primers for TCR Vbeta segments and 13 reverse primers for TCR Jbeta segments. The CDR3 region of rearranged TCR beta genes was amplified from genomic DNA with a multiplex PCR assay. The Illumina HiSeq System was used to sequence the amplified TCR beta libraries as 87-base-pair reads. The authors processed their data as follows. A later analysis counted about 80 million unique TCR beta chains across the roughly 700 repertoires, and approximately 11 million of these chains were shared by at least two donors. Raw reads were error-corrected and collapsed into unique sequences by a nearest-neighbor algorithm in which closely related sequences were merged to remove PCR and sequencing errors. CDR3 sequences were aligned to IMGT reference sequences to assign V, D and J gene segments. For a sequence to be retained, a match of at least six nucleotides was required to both a V gene segment and a J gene segment. Rearrangements were called productive when the CDR3 lacked stop codons and stayed in frame with V and J; all others were non-productive. CDR3 was defined by IMGT convention, running from the second conserved V-encoded cysteine to the conserved J-encoded phenylalanine. Sequences without an unambiguous match to a single V gene segment were excluded from the earlier analysis of about 600 of the donors. An earlier analysis of almost 600 of the donors classified V segments as functional when productive rearrangements were above 56.7% and as segregating when the standard deviation between donors was above 5%. A statistical classification framework was developed to diagnose cytomegalovirus status using the catalog of TCR beta chain sequences. In a later analysis, TCR nucleotide sequences were compared against IMGT/GENE-DB human TR gene sequences so that V and J genes could be assigned. A later analysis assigned CDR3 sequences and most-parsimonious VDJ recombination scenarios with the TCRdist pipeline. In a later analysis, each TCR beta chain was defined by its CDR3 amino acid sequence together with its V-gene family, and reads without a unique V-gene family were excluded. In a later analysis, several hundred highly shared, low-generation-probability nucleotide sequences were removed to address suspected cross-contamination and a sequencing artifact. In a later analysis, a clonal expansion index was calculated for each public chain from normalized within-repertoire ranks of inferred template counts. In a later analysis, generation probabilities were computed using a VDJ recombination model fitted to out-of-frame rearrangements, and the results were checked against IGoR. In a later analysis, hypergeometric tests were used to score TCR-TCR, TCR-HLA and TCR-CMV co-occurrence, with a repertoire-size bias correction applied to TCR pairs. A later analysis estimated false discovery rates by permuting HLA or CMV assignments 20 times. In a later analysis, co-occurring TCRs were grouped using DBSCAN, and TCRdist sequence similarity was added for clustering within HLA-allele-positive subsets. For co-occurrence clustering, repertoires with fewer than 30,000 or more than 120,000 public chains were excluded, along with about five repertoires with anomalous nucleotide sharing. What TCRdb holds here is the immuneACCESS table cut down to in-frame rearrangements. Part of the clones is not present; checked against another copy, under half of the missing clones reflect an unresolved V gene, and the others are unexplained. That table is the source of V, J and clone size, and D and trimming were worked out from the DNA. In all, the sample holds under 200,000 clones, and over 75% of those were seen once. The ten largest clones take up 1% of the sample.

The cohort comprised under 700 healthy bone marrow donors. At the time of sampling, every cohort member was nominally healthy, though immune exposures that went unrecorded were likely present. The donor was CMV seropositive and was included in the group of 250 to 300 seropositive cohort members. Every donor gave a peripheral blood sample, and the peripheral blood mononuclear cells from that sample were used for TCR beta sequencing. Genomic DNA was extracted from the blood cell samples with the Qiagen DNeasy Blood Extraction Kit. Reading the germline V gene gives CDR1 MNHEY and CDR2 SVGAGI. The CDR3 starts with the cysteine, ends with the phenylalanine, and has 16 residues. Just CDR3 DNA is preserved here, 48 bases in frame from base 1.

The sample was PBMCs. The rearrangement combines TRBV6-5 with TRBJ2-5, with the D gene call left open. The tail of the sequence fits TRBJ2-7 better, so the J call may be wrong. The sequence came from a woman aged 45-59 years in good health and CMV-seropositive. The CDR3 has the sequence CASSYSETDSPYEQYF. The nucleotides are TGTGCCAGCAGTTACTCGGAGACCGACTCGCCCTACGAGCAGTACTTC.